This TCR beta chain was recorded in a study of T cell repertoires in cytomegalovirus infection. Study-level information: CMV infection plus the matching HLA type was flagged by public TCR beta signatures.

Germline-derived CDR1 and CDR2 are SGHTA and FQGNSA. Trimming stripped 1 base from V and 5 bases from J, with 11 bases between. The CDR3 covers 14 residues. The study's findings and limits: Clonotype analysis showed dominance of the ex vivo response by HLA-C-restricted CMV-specific TCR beta clonotypes.

This clonotype was seen once. Its antigen is unidentified. A much more abundant neighbour one base away suggests this may be a read error. TCRdb used MiXCR to reprocess the reads, holding one entry per CDR3 protein. The sample lists some 920,000 distinct CDR3 sequences, roughly 30% seen once, with around 15% in the top ten. V and J are TRBV7-2 and TRBJ1-1; D ambiguous. Sequences were derived from cultured CD8+ T cells from PBMCs, sampled from culture after CMV antigen stimulation. The TCR comes from a human donor in good health (CMV status not recorded). Some clones in this sample may be carry-over from other donors' samples. The CDR3 DNA reads as TGTGCCAGCAGCTTAGGGCAGAGATGGACTGAAGCTTTCTTT. Translation gives CASSLGQRWTEAFF.